The clone carrying this T cell receptor beta chain appeared a single time. The antigen remains unidentified. Only in-frame clones appear in the TCRdb table, and some are missing; sequencing was by immunoSEQ multiplex PCR. The sample carries more than 50,000 clones, 70% to 80% recorded once. With roughly 9 days of culture completed, CD4+ T cells were isolated. The CDR3 covers 13 residues. V lost 6 bases and J lost 9, with 15 bases in between. These data are taken from a study of vaccination effects on CD4 cells after COVID-19. The sequencing here drew on CD4+ T cells from PBMCs cultured without peptide, taken before COVID-19 vaccination. The clonotype was recovered from a human donor who received a COVID-19 vaccine. V is TRBV12-3 or TRBV12-4 and J is TRBJ1-3, with D hard to call. CDR3 sequence reads: CASRLADRTTIYF. The CDR3 coding sequence is TGTGCCAGCAGACTCGCCGACCGGACCACCATATATTTT.